Below, 3 T cell receptor beta chains from the same sample are listed, as sequenced in a study of regulatory T cells in long-lasting Graves disease. The time point: newly diagnosed GD, antithyroid drugs for less than 3 months. Preparation of the TCR library used RNA extracted from PBMCs. The authors built TCR beta libraries using iRepertoire HTBI primers and Arm-PCR of CDR3 regions. Via MiXCR, TCRdb re-called the multiplex PCR reads, giving one row per CDR3 protein. The sample has approximately 210,000 distinct CDR3 sequences, 15% to 20% seen once. The specimen comprised peripheral blood mononuclear cells (PBMCs), sampled at new diagnosis, from a patient treated with antithyroid drugs. These receptors came from a female donor with Graves disease.

The J gene is TRBJ2-6, the V gene TRBV20-1; the match to TRBD1 covers 8 bases. Unmatched junction bases numbered 5, after V lost 3 bases and J lost 4 bases. The germline V gene encodes CDR1 DFQATT and CDR2 SNEGSKA (reference sequence). There are 15 residues in the CDR3. For the CDR3, the DNA is TGCAGTGCTAGGCCCAGGGGGCGAGGGGCCAACGTCCTGACTTTC. Its translation: CSARPRGRGANVLTF.

A single count supports this clonotype. The CDR3 sequence is CASSPRLKTLQPNTGELFF. DNA for the CDR3: TGTGCCAGCTCACCACGACTAAAAACTCTTCAACCGAACACCGGGGAGCTGTTTTTT. This chain joins TRBV18 and TRBJ2-2, with D possibly being TRBD2 (5 bases). CDR1 KGHSH and CDR2 LQKENI come from the germline V gene. CDR3 length: 19 amino acids. V gave up 1 base and J gave up 0 bases, with 18 bases separating them.

This clonotype showed up many times. V is TRBV28 and J is TRBJ1-1; tentative D call: TRBD1 (6 bases). Trimming shortened V by 7 bases and J by 7 bases, and 16 bases separated the two germline ends. Per the germline V gene, CDR1 is MDHEN and CDR2 is SYDVKM. The CDR3 covers 13 residues. The CDR3 region is CASNLQGGNEAFF. CDR3 DNA sequence: TGTGCCAGCAACCTACAGGGTGGGAATGAAGCTTTCTTT.